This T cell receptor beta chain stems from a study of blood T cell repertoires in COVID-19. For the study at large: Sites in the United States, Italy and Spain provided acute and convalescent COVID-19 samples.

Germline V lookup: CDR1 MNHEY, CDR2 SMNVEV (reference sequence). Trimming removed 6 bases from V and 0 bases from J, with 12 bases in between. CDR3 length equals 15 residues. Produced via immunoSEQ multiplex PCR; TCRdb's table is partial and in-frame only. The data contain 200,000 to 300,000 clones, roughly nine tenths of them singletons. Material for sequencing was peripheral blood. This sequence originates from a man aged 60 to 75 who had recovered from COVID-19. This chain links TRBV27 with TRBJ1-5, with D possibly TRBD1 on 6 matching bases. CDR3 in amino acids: CASRPDRRSNQPQHF. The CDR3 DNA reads TGTGCCAGCAGGCCGGACAGACGTAGCAATCAGCCCCAGCATTTT.